A single sample is the source of the 32 T cell receptor beta chains below, sequenced in a study of T-cell memory formation after mild COVID-19. TCRdb used MiXCR to reprocess the 5' RACE reads, holding one entry per CDR3 protein. Of about 470,000 distinct CDR3 sequences listed, about 23% are singletons. Sequencing was performed on PBMCs or a T cell subset sorted from them (not recorded which). Receptor source: an adult woman who had mild COVID-19 (a few samples of this study predate the infection). Cell type and time point are not known.

This clonotype was counted a few times. The chain uses TRBV7-9 and TRBJ2-1; D remains unclear. This CDR3 has 13 amino acids. Germline V gene data show CDR1 as SEHNR and CDR2 as FQNEAQ (reference sequence). Trimming took off 10 bases at V and 2 bases at J, with 12 bases between the two ends. The CDR3 DNA is TGTGCCATCCAAGCACTTGCCTACAATGAGCAGTTCTTC. Translation gives CAIQALAYNEQFF.

This clonotype was seen more than once but under ten times. The chain couples TRBV12-3 or TRBV12-4 to TRBJ1-1; D uncertain. The CDR3 contains 12 residues. V was trimmed by 2 bases and J by 4 bases, leaving 5 bases between them. The CDR3 protein is CASSLISTEAFF. The CDR3 region has the DNA TGTGCCAGCAGTTTAATTTCCACTGAAGCTTTCTTT.

Here the CDR3 reads CASSLSLPDPGGYGYTF. The DNA for the CDR3 is TGTGCCAGCAGCTTATCCTTACCGGACCCCGGGGGCTATGGCTACACCTTC. The chain uses TRBV7-9 and TRBJ1-2; D is possibly TRBD1 (5 bases). The V gene's germline CDR1 is SEHNR and CDR2 FQNEAQ (reference sequence). The CDR3 is made up of 17 amino acids. Between the trimmed V and J ends, which lost 2 bases and 4 bases, there was a span of 20 bases.

This rearrangement joins TRBV29-1 to TRBJ1-2; the D is unclear. This CDR3 spans 13 amino acids. Trimming pared 4 bases from V and 3 bases from J, leaving 12 bases between. Germline values: CDR1 SQVTM, CDR2 ANQGSEA. CDR3 protein: CSVAGIGDYGYTF. CDR3 DNA: TGCAGCGTTGCGGGCATAGGAGACTATGGCTACACCTTC.

The table lists this clonotype with a few counts. The chain carries TRBV7-2 and TRBJ2-2, with 8 bases lining up with TRBD2. Germline V gives CDR1 SGHTA, CDR2 FQGNSA. The CDR3 contains 16 residues. After removal of 3 bases from V and 0 bases from J, the junction contained 3 bases not matched to a gene. The CDR3 protein is CASSFHSGTNTGELFF. Here the CDR3 DNA reads TGTGCCAGCAGCTTCCATAGCGGGACGAACACCGGGGAGCTGTTTTTT.

V gene TRBV2 combines with J gene TRBJ1-4; perhaps TRBD1 as D (5 bases). V gave up 8 bases and J gave up 0 bases, with 16 bases separating them. This CDR3 is 16 amino acids long. Germline assignment: CDR1 SNHLY and CDR2 FYNNEI. The CDR3 bases are TGTGCCAGCGGGGACGGAAAAGTTGCAACTAATGAAAAACTGTTTTTT. Amino acid sequence: CASGDGKVATNEKLFF.

This clonotype was recorded a few times. The V call is TRBV5-1, the J call TRBJ1-6, with 7 nucleotides matching TRBD1. The CDR3 has 16 amino acids. In germline, CDR1 is SGHRS, CDR2 YFSETQ. V trimming: 4 bases; J trimming: 8 bases; junction bases outside the gene matches: 12. The CDR3 spells CASSQGTVGTYSPLHF. CDR3 nucleotide sequence: TGCGCCAGCAGCCAGGGGACAGTCGGGACCTATTCACCCCTCCACTTT.

This clonotype has only a few counts. The chain uses TRBV29-1 and TRBJ2-7; a possible D gene is TRBD1 (6 bases). This CDR3 has 12 amino acids. The ends were cut back, 6 bases at V and 3 bases at J, with 12 bases in the middle. Germline CDR1 SQVTM, CDR2 ANQGSEA. Here the CDR3 DNA reads TGCAGCGTCCGGGACACCTACTACGAGCAGTACTTC. Its protein is CSVRDTYYEQYF.

This clonotype has more than one count but fewer than ten. The chain recombines TRBV14 with TRBJ1-6; 8 nucleotides match TRBD1. Germline-derived CDR1 and CDR2 are SGHDN and FVKESK. The CDR3 totals 18 residues. Trimming took 1 base from V and 3 from J; bases not matched to a gene: 8. The CDR3, as DNA: TGTGCCAGCAGCCAAGTGGAGGCAGGGGGCTTCTATAATTCACCCCTCCACTTT. Translating gives CASSQVEAGGFYNSPLHF.

The gene calls are TRBV15 and TRBJ2-7; D gene ambiguous. Germline CDR1 and CDR2: LNHNV and YYDKDF (reference sequence). The CDR3 spans 15 residues. The germline V and J ends were trimmed by 0 bases and 2 bases, with 11 bases remaining between them. The CDR3 sequence is CATSRELGRPYEQYF. The DNA of the CDR3 is TGTGCCACCAGCAGAGAGTTGGGCAGGCCCTACGAGCAGTACTTC.

This clonotype was recorded only once. Relative to the germline gene, one junction end is altered; a read error may explain this. The gene calls are TRBV11-2 and TRBJ1-2; 8 bases align to TRBD1. The CDR3 covers 15 residues. Looked up from germline, CDR1 is SGHAT and CDR2 is FQNNGV. CDR3 DNA: TGTGCCAGCAGCCCAAGAATCGACGGGACAGGCGGTTTTTCCTTC. It codes for CASSPRIDGTGGFSF.

The chain's CDR3 is CASSVTSGGPSEQFF. The CDR3 DNA follows: TGCGCCAGCAGCGTGACTAGCGGGGGCCCGTCTGAGCAGTTCTTC. V and J are TRBV5-1 and TRBJ2-1; TRBD2 aligns across 12 bases. Germline CDR1 reads SGHRS; CDR2 reads YFSETQ. This CDR3 is built from 15 residues. Trimming took 4 bases from V and 9 from J; bases not matched to a gene: 8.

The chain carries TRBV20-1 and TRBJ1-1; D ambiguous. V shed 0 bases and J shed 1 base, with 6 bases lying between them. Per germline, CDR1 DFQATT and CDR2 SNEGSKA (reference sequence). CDR3 size: 13 residues. CDR3 DNA sequence: TGCAGTGCTAGAGACGGTCGGAACACTGAAGCTTTCTTT. As protein: CSARDGRNTEAFF.

V usage is TRBV27 and J usage is TRBJ1-6; no clear D. The CDR3 is 12 amino acids. CDR1 and CDR2 from the germline V gene are MNHEY and SMNVEV (reference sequence). Trimming stripped 9 bases from V and 8 bases from J, with 11 bases between. The CDR3 loop is CASGSGYSPLHF. The CDR3 bases are TGTGCCAGTGGGAGTGGGTATTCACCCCTCCACTTT.

The genes are TRBV10-3 and TRBJ2-7, with D tentatively TRBD1 (5 bases). V lost 4 bases and J 2 bases, leaving 9 bases between the germline ends. The germline V gene has CDR1 ENHRY and CDR2 SYGVKD. This CDR3 spans 13 amino acids. In nucleotides, the CDR3 is TGTGCCATCAGTGTCTTGGGGCCCTACGAGCAGTACTTC. Amino acids: CAISVLGPYEQYF.

The V gene is TRBV6-2 or TRBV6-3, the J gene TRBJ2-7; D is ambiguous. Trimming shortened V by 4 bases and J by 3 bases, and 7 bases separated the two germline ends. The CDR3 runs 12 residues. Germline-derived CDR1 and CDR2 are MNHEY and SVGEGT. CDR3 DNA sequence: TGTGCCAGCAGTTCGTTCATCTACGAGCAGTACTTC. It translates to CASSSFIYEQYF.

J is TRBJ2-1 and V is TRBV27; 10 positions match TRBD1. CDR1 is MNHEY, CDR2 SMNVEV, per germline (reference sequence). The CDR3 contains 17 residues. The V and J ends lost 6 bases and 4 bases, in that order; junction bases with no gene match: 12. CDR3 DNA: TGTGCCAGCAGCCCCCGGGACAGGGGCACCAATTACAATGAGCAGTTCTTC. Its translation is CASSPRDRGTNYNEQFF.

The chain uses TRBV9 and TRBJ2-3; D uncertain. Trimming pared 3 bases from V and 6 bases from J, leaving 14 bases between. The germline CDR1 and CDR2 sequences are SGDLS and YYNGEE. The CDR3 covers 14 residues. The CDR3, as DNA: TGTGCCAGCAGCGCGGACCCCCTCGGGGATACGCAGTATTTT. The encoded protein is CASSADPLGDTQYF.

This clonotype has just a few counts. This chain uses TRBV5-5 with TRBJ1-3, with D tentatively TRBD1 (5 bases). Germline assignment: CDR1 SGHKS and CDR2 YYEKEE (reference sequence). V was clipped by 6 bases and J by 4 bases, with 26 bases between them. CDR3 length equals 18 residues. CDR3 coding DNA: TGTGCCAGCATTTACGAGATCTCAGGGAGTATATCCGGAAACACCATATATTTT. Its translation is CASIYEISGSISGNTIYF. Full variable domain (rest looked up from reference TRBV5-5 and TRBJ1-3): DAGVTQSPTHLIKTRGQQVTLRCSPISGHKSVSWYQQVLGQGPQFIFQYYEKEERGRGNFPDRFSARQFPNYSSELNVNALLLGDSALYLCASIYEISGSISGNTIYFGEGSWLTVV.

There are a few counts of this clonotype. The gene calls are TRBV5-1 and TRBJ2-2; D possibly corresponds to TRBD2 (6 bases). CDR3 length equals 16 residues. Germline CDR1 reads SGHRS; CDR2 reads YFSETQ. With 3 bases removed from V and 5 bases from J, the gap between germline ends came to 17 bases. In nucleotides, the CDR3 is TGCGCCAGCAGCTCGGCCCGACTGGGGAGGACCGGGGAGCTGTTTTTT. Translation: CASSSARLGRTGELFF.

This clonotype appeared a few times. The V and J genes are TRBV7-9 and TRBJ2-1; 7 nucleotides align to TRBD2. Unmatched junction bases numbered 8, after V lost 3 bases and J lost 0 bases. This CDR3 region has 17 residues. Per germline, CDR1 SEHNR and CDR2 FQNEAQ (reference sequence). CDR3 sequence reads: CASSFIPGGFSYNEQFF. The CDR3 DNA reads TGTGCCAGCAGCTTTATTCCGGGGGGATTCTCCTACAATGAGCAGTTCTTC.

The chain couples TRBV24-1 to TRBJ2-1; the D call may be TRBD1 or TRBD2 (5 bases each). CDR3 length: 17 residues. Germline V CDR1 and CDR2: KGHDR, SFDVKD. Trimming removed 3 bases from V and 6 bases from J, with 20 bases in between. The CDR3, as DNA: TGTGCCACCAGTGATGGGTCCCTAGCAGAGGGGTTCAATGAGCAGTTCTTC. Amino acids: CATSDGSLAEGFNEQFF.

This chain connects TRBV5-1 to TRBJ1-2, with 8 bases fitting TRBD1. This CDR3 contains 14 residues. Germline V lookup: CDR1 SGHRS, CDR2 YFSETQ. Trimming at V came to 4 bases and at J to 2 bases, leaving 4 bases not matched to a gene. CDR3 amino acids: CASSVQGDNYGYTF. The CDR3 bases are TGCGCCAGCAGCGTACAGGGGGACAACTATGGCTACACCTTC.

The J gene is TRBJ2-2, the V gene TRBV9; D possibly corresponds to TRBD2 (6 bases). Germline values: CDR1 SGDLS, CDR2 YYNGEE. This CDR3 has 17 amino acids. V was trimmed by 1 base and J by 1 base, leaving 14 bases between them. CDR3 sequence: CASSVSVQAGNTGELFF. As DNA, the CDR3 is TGTGCCAGCAGCGTATCAGTGCAAGCGGGGAACACCGGGGAGCTGTTTTTT.

The chain has TRBV18 and TRBJ1-6, with D perhaps TRBD1 (5 bases). Germline V gene data show CDR1 as KGHSH and CDR2 as LQKENI. The CDR3 has 17 residues. Trimming removed 1 base from V and 1 base from J, with 11 bases in between. CDR3 DNA: TGTGCCAGCTCACCACTCGATGCAGGGTCCTATAATTCACCCCTCCACTTT. It specifies CASSPLDAGSYNSPLHF.

This clonotype was detected a few times. This chain links TRBV7-9 with TRBJ1-6, with a possible D match to TRBD1 (5 bases). The CDR3 sequence is 14 residues long. V lost 3 bases to trimming and J lost 8 bases, with 11 bases between them. CDR1 and CDR2 from the germline V gene are SEHNR and FQNEAQ (reference sequence). CDR3 bases: TGTGCCAGCAGCTTCGTTCTAGGGGATTCACCCCTCCACTTT. It yields the protein CASSFVLGDSPLHF.

This clonotype was observed a handful of times. This sequence joins TRBV12-3 or TRBV12-4 and TRBJ2-7; D remains unclear. V was shortened by 0 bases and J by 4 bases, with 19 bases between the two germline ends. The CDR3 is 17 residues long. CDR3 nucleotides: TGTGCCAGCAGTTTAGCGATCGGGCAGAGACAACATTACGAGCAGTACTTC. Protein product: CASSLAIGQRQHYEQYF.

This chain links TRBV14 with TRBJ2-1, with TRBD2 matching over 12 bases. Germline CDR1 SGHDN, CDR2 FVKESK. CDR3 size: 15 residues. Trimming removed 4 bases from V and 5 bases from J; junction bases left unmatched: 3. The CDR3 DNA sequence: TGTGCCAGCAGCCGGGGACTAGCGGGCAACAATGAGCAGTTCTTC. Its translation: CASSRGLAGNNEQFF.

This clonotype showed up just a few times. The chain employs TRBV10-3 and TRBJ2-7; D not resolved. The CDR3 is made up of 13 amino acids. Germline CDR1 is ENHRY and CDR2 is SYGVKD. Trimming removed 3 bases at V and 5 bases at J, with 11 bases between. The CDR3 loop reads CAISDHVTHEQYF. DNA for the CDR3: TGTGCCATCAGTGACCACGTAACCCACGAGCAGTACTTC.

The chain's CDR3 is CSVEGSGTAYEQYF. CDR3 in DNA: TGCAGCGTTGAGGGATCAGGGACTGCCTACGAGCAGTACTTC. The chain couples TRBV29-1 to TRBJ2-7; tentative D call: TRBD2 (6 bases). Germline CDR1 is SQVTM and CDR2 is ANQGSEA. The CDR3 sequence is 14 residues long. V shed 3 bases and J shed 2 bases, with 14 bases lying between them.

This clonotype was counted a few times. The rearrangement joins TRBV20-1 to TRBJ1-1, with D tentatively TRBD1 (5 bases). The V end lost 6 bases, the J end lost 5 bases, and 16 bases lay between the germline ends. The CDR3 runs 13 residues. Germline CDR1 reads DFQATT; CDR2 reads SNEGSKA (reference sequence). CDR3 loop: CSASRGSSTEAFF. CDR3 coding DNA: TGCAGTGCCTCCCGGGGCAGCAGTACTGAAGCTTTCTTT.

V gene TRBV2 combines with J gene TRBJ1-3; tentatively, D is TRBD1 (5 bases). CDR1 is SNHLY and CDR2 is FYNNEI in the germline V gene. There are 17 residues in the CDR3. The germline V and J ends were trimmed by 5 bases and 1 base, with 18 bases remaining between them. Here the CDR3 DNA reads TGTGCCAGCAGTCAACTAAGAGGGGTTCGTTCTGGAAACACCATATATTTT. Translation gives CASSQLRGVRSGNTIYF.